The clone carrying this TCR beta chain was recorded only once. Trimming took 0 bases from V and 4 from J; bases not matched to a gene: 2. Germline lookup yields CDR1 SGDLS and CDR2 YYNGEE. The CDR3 has 15 amino acids. The sample belongs to a study of blood T cell repertoires in COVID-19. Study processing details: Reference gene primer amplification gave nucleated cell count estimates. The data were produced by immunoSEQ multiplex PCR, yet TCRdb's version contains in-frame clones alone and is incomplete. Clone size and V and J calls were adopted from that table, with D and trimming inferred from the DNA. The sample carries 300,000 to 400,000 clones, 65% to 90% recorded once.

The source material was PBMCs or T cells enriched from blood (not recorded which). The rearrangement joins TRBV9 to TRBJ2-2, with TRBD2 matching over 8 bases. The source is a woman between 40 and 55 years old with acute COVID-19. The CDR3 sequence is CASSVDSGITGELFF. CDR3 DNA: TGTGCCAGCAGCGTAGATAGCGGGATCACCGGGGAGCTGTTTTTT.